This T cell receptor beta chain stems from a study of CD8+ T cells in alopecia areata. The CDR3 loop spans 15 amino acids. The V gene's germline CDR1 is SGHNT and CDR2 YYREEE (reference sequence). With 2 bases removed from V and 0 bases from J, the gap between germline ends came to 8 bases. Extracted RNA was reverse transcribed into cDNA, the sequencing template. Method: immunoSEQ multiplex PCR; TCRdb's copy keeps in-frame clones and lacks some. The sample consists of 170,000 or so clones, 63% of them appearing once. The chain couples TRBV5-4 to TRBJ2-2; D gene uncertain. This sequence originates from a human donor with alopecia areata. The starting material was CD4+ T cells sorted from blood, obtained at week 0. The CDR3 here is CASSLRSPNTGELFF. The CDR3 DNA follows: TGTGCCAGCAGCTTAAGGAGTCCGAACACCGGGGAGCTGTTTTTT.